This T cell receptor beta chain is drawn from a study of control samples from healthy donors and cancer patients. The method was immunoSEQ multiplex PCR; TCRdb's version includes in-frame clones alone and lacks a portion of them. The repertoire holds 130,000 to 150,000 clones, with roughly 94% as singletons. The clonotype was recovered from a man aged 60-69 years with colorectal cancer. The sample was PBMCs.

The CDR3, as DNA: TGTGCCAGCAGTTTAAAGCGGGGGGGAAGAGAGACCCAGTACTTC. Translated, it gives CASSLKRGGRETQYF. The V and J genes are TRBV27 and TRBJ2-5; 10 bases fit TRBD2. Germline values: CDR1 MNHEY, CDR2 SMNVEV (reference sequence). Trimming cost V 2 bases and J 4 bases; bases outside gene matches: 4. The CDR3 length is 15 residues.